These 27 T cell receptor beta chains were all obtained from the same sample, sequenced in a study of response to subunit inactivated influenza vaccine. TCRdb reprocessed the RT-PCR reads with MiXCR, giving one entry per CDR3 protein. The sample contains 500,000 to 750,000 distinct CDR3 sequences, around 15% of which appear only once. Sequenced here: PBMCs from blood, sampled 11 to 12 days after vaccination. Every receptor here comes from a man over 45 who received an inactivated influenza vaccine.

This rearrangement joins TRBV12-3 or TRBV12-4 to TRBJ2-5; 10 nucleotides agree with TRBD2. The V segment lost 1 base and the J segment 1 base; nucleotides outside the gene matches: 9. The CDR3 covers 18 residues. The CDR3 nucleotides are TGTGCCAGCAGTTTAGATTCGCTAGCGGGGGCCTTCCAAGAGACCCAGTACTTC. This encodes CASSLDSLAGAFQETQYF.

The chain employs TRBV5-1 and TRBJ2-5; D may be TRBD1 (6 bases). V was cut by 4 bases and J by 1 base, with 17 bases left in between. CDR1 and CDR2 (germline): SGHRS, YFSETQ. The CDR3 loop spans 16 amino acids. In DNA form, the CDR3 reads TGCGCCAGCAGCCGACGGACAGCCACCTCCCAAGAGACCCAGTACTTC. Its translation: CASSRRTATSQETQYF.

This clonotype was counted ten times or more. DNA of the CDR3: TGCAGTGCTAGAGGCCACCCCGGAGCGGGACTCTACGAGCAGTACTTC. The encoded protein is CSARGHPGAGLYEQYF. V and J are TRBV20-1 and TRBJ2-7, with 7 bases lining up with TRBD2. Germline CDR1 and CDR2: DFQATT and SNEGSKA (reference sequence). After removal of 1 base from V and 3 bases from J, the junction contained 12 bases not matched to a gene. CDR3 length equals 16 residues.

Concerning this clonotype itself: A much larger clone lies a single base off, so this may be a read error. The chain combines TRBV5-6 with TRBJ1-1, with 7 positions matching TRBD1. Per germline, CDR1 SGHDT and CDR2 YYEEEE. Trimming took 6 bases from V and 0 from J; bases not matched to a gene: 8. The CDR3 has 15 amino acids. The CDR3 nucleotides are TGTGCCAGCACCCGGGGACAGCGCCTGAACACTGAAGCTTTCTTT. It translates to CASTRGQRLNTEAFF.

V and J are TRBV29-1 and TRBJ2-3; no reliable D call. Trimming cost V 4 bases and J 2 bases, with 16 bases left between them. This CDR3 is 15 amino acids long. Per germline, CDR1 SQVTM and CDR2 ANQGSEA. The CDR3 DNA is TGCAGCGTTGTTAATCCTGCGAGAACCACAGATACGCAGTATTTT. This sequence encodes CSVVNPARTTDTQYF.

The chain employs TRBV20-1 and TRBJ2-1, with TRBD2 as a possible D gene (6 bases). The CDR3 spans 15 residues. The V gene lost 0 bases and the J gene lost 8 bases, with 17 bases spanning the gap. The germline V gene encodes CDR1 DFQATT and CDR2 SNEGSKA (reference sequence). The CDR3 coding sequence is TGCAGTGCTAGAGATATACTAGCCGGAGGCGATGAGCAGTTCTTC. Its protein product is CSARDILAGGDEQFF.

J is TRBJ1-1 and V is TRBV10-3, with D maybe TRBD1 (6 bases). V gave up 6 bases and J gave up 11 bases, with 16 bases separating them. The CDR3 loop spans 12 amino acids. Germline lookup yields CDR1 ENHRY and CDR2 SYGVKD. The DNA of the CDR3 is TGTGCCATCAGATCCGACAGGAGACGGGCTTTCTTT. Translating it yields CAIRSDRRRAFF.

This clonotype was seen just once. The CDR3 here is CASSSPLAVPNTGELFF. Here the CDR3 DNA reads TGTGCCAGCTCCTCCCCACTAGCGGTCCCCAACACCGGGGAGCTGTTTTTT. The chain links TRBV7-9 to TRBJ2-2; 8 positions agree with TRBD2. The V segment lost 8 bases and the J segment 2 bases; nucleotides outside the gene matches: 13. Germline values: CDR1 SEHNR, CDR2 FQNEAQ (reference sequence). There are 17 residues in the CDR3. Supplemented by reference TRBV7-9 and TRBJ2-2, the full variable domain reads DTGVSQNPRHKITKRGQNVTFRCDPISEHNRLYWYRQTLGQGPEFLTYFQNEAQLEKSRLLSDRFSAERPKGSFSTLEIQRTEQGDSAMYLCASSSPLAVPNTGELFFGEGSRLTVL.

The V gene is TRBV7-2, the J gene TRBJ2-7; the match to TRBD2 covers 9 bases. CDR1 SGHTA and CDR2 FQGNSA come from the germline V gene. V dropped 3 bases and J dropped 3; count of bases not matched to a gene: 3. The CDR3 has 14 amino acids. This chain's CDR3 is CASSFSGSVYEQYF. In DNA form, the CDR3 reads TGTGCCAGCAGCTTTAGCGGGAGTGTCTACGAGCAGTACTTC.

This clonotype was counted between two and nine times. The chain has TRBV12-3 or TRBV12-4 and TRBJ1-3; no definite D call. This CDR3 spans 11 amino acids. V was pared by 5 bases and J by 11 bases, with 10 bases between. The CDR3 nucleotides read TGTGCCAGCAGTACGGGGATCGCCATATATTTT. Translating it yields CASSTGIAIYF.

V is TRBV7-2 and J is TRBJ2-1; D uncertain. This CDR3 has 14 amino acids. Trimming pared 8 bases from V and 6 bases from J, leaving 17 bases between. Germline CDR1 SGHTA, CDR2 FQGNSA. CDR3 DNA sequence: TGTGCCAGCCGTTTATCTGGACCCTCCAATGAGCAGTTCTTC. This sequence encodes CASRLSGPSNEQFF.

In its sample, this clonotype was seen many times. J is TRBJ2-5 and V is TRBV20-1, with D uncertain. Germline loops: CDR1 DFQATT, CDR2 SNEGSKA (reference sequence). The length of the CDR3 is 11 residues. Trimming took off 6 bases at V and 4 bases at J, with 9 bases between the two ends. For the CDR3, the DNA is TGCAGTGCCCTGCGCGGAGAGACCCAGTACTTC. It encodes CSALRGETQYF.

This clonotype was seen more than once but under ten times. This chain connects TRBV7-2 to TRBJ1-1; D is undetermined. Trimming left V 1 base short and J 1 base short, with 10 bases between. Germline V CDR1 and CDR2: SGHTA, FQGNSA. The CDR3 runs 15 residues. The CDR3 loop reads CASSLGGGPNTEAFF. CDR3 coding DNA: TGTGCCAGCAGCTTAGGTGGAGGACCGAACACTGAAGCTTTCTTT. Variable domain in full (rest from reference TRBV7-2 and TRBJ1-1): GAGVSQSPSNKVTEKGKDVELRCDPISGHTALYWYRQSLGQGLEFLIYFQGNSAPDKSGLPSDRFSAERTGGSVSTLTIQRTQQEDSAVYLCASSLGGGPNTEAFFGQGTRLTVV.

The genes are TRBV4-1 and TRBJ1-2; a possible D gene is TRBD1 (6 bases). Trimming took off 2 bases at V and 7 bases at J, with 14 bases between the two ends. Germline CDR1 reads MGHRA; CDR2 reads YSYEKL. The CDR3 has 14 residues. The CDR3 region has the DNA TGCGCCAGCAGCCAAAGAGACAGGAGCAGTGGCTACACCTTC. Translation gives CASSQRDRSSGYTF.

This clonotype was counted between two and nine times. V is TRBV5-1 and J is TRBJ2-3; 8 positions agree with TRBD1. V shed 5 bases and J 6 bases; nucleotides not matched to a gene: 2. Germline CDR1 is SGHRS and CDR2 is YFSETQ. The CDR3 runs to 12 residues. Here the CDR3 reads CASSNRGDTQYF. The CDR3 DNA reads TGCGCCAGCAGTAACAGGGGGGATACGCAGTATTTT.

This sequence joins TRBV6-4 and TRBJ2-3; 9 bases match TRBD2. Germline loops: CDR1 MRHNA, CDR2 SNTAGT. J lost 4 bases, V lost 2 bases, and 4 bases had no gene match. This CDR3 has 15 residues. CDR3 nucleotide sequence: TGTGCCAGCAGTGACGGGACTAGCCCCGCAGATACGCAGTATTTT. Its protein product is CASSDGTSPADTQYF.

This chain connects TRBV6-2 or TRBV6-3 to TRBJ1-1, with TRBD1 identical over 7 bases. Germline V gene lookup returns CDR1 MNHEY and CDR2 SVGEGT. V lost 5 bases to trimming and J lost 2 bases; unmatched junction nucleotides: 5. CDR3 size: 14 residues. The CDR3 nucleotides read TGTGCCAGCAGTGACTGGACAGGTAACACTGAAGCTTTCTTT. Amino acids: CASSDWTGNTEAFF.

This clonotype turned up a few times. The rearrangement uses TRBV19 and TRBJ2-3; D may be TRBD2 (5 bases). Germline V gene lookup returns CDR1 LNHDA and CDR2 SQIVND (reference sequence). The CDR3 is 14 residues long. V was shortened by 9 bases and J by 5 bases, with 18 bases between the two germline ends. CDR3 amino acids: CASHNRRGKDTQYF. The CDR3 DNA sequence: TGTGCCAGCCATAATCGTAGAGGGAAAGATACGCAGTATTTT.

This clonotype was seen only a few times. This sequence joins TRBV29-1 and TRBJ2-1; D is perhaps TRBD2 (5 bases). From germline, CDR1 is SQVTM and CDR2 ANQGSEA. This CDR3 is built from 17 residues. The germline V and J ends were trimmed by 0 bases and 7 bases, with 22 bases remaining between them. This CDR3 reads CSVEDRIGVPRVNEQFF. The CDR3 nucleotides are TGCAGCGTTGAAGATCGCATCGGGGTCCCCAGAGTGAATGAGCAGTTCTTC.

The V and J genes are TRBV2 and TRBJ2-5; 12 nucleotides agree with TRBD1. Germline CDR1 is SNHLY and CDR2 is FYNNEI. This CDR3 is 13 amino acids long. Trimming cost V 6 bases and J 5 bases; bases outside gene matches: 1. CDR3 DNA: TGTGCCAGCAGGGGACAGGGGGCTGAGACCCAGTACTTC. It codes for CASRGQGAETQYF.

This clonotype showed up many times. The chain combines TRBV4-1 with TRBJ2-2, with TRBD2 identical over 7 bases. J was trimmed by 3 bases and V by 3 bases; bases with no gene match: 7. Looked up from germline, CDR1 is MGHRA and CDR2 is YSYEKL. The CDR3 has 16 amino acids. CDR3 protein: CASSQGGLDDTGELFF. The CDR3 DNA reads TGCGCCAGCAGCCAGGGGGGGTTAGACGACACCGGGGAGCTGTTTTTT.

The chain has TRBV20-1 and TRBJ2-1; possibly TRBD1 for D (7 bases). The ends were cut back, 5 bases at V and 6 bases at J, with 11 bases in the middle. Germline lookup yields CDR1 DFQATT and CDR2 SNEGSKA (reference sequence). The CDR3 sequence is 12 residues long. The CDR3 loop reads CSAAGQINEQFF. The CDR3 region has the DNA TGCAGTGCTGCGGGACAGATCAATGAGCAGTTCTTC.

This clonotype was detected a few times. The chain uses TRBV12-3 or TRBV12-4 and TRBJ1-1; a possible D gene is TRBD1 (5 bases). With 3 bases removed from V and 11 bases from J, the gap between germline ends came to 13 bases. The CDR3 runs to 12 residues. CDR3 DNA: TGTGCCAGCAGTTTTTCAGGGTTTACGGCTTTCTTT. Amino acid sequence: CASSFSGFTAFF.

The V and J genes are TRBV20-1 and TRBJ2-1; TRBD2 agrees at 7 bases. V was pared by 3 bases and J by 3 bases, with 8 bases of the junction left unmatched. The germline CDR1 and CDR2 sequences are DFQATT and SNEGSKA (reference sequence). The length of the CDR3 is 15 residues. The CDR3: CSARAFGRGYNEQFF. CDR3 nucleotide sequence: TGCAGTGCTAGGGCATTTGGGAGGGGCTACAATGAGCAGTTCTTC.

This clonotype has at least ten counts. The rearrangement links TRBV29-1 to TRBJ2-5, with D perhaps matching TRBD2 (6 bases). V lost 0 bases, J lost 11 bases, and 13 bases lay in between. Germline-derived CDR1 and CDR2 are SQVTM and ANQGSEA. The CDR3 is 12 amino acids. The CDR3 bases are TGCAGCGTTGAAGAAGGAGGGTACTATCAGTACTTC. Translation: CSVEEGGYYQYF.

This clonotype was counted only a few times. The CDR3 region is CASSPDRAWNSPLHF. The CDR3 nucleotides are TGTGCCAGCAGCCCGGACCGAGCCTGGAATTCACCCCTCCACTTT. The genes are TRBV12-3 or TRBV12-4 and TRBJ1-6; D is uncertain. Deletions cut 6 bases from V and 7 bases from J, with 16 bases between. CDR3 length: 15 amino acids.

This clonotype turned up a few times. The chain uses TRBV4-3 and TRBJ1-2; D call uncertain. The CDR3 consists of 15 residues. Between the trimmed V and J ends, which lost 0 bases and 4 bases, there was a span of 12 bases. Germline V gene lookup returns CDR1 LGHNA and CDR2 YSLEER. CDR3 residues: CASSQEASVSYGYTF. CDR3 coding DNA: TGCGCCAGCAGCCAAGAGGCCAGTGTGAGCTATGGCTACACCTTC.